A single sample is the source of the 25 T cell receptor beta chains below, sequenced in a study of naive and memory T cell subsets. Both TRBC1 and TRBC2 were covered by a beta constant-region primer of two equimolar oligonucleotides. MiXCR, run by TCRdb on the UMI-ligation and nested PCR reads, gives a single entry per CDR3 protein. The sample has some 100,000 distinct CDR3 sequences, more than 6.5% seen once; the top ten hold 1.5% to 2%. The sequenced sample was central memory CD4+ T cells from blood. These receptors came from a human donor in good health.

The table lists this clonotype with many counts. The CDR3 coding sequence is TGTGCTACGAGACGACAGGGCCTGACCGGGGAGCTGTTTTTT. It translates to CATRRQGLTGELFF. This rearrangement joins TRBV4-2 to TRBJ2-2, with 7 nucleotides matching TRBD1. Germline CDR1 is LGHNA and CDR2 is YNFKEQ. The CDR3 runs 14 residues.

This clonotype was counted ten times or more. The chain recombines TRBV20-1 with TRBJ1-3, with 10 bases identical to TRBD1. V was pared by 6 bases and J by 13 bases, with 12 bases of the junction left unmatched. The CDR3 is made up of 13 amino acids. Germline V gives CDR1 DFQATT, CDR2 SNEGSKA (reference sequence). DNA for the CDR3: TGCAGTGCGCGGACCGGGACAGGGGCTCCTATATATTTT. Protein product: CSARTGTGAPIYF.

In its sample, this clonotype was seen many times. The chain uses TRBV18 and TRBJ1-2; TRBD1 aligns across 11 bases. V trimming: 3 bases; J trimming: 6 bases; junction bases outside the gene matches: 9. The germline gives CDR1 KGHSH, CDR2 LQKENI. The CDR3 is 16 residues long. As DNA, the CDR3 is TGTGCCAGCTCACCTGGGCCTGGACAGGGGGCTCATGGCTACACCTTC. Translation gives CASSPGPGQGAHGYTF. Variable domain in full (rest from reference TRBV18 and TRBJ1-2): NAGVMQNPRHLVRRRGQEARLRCSPMKGHSHVYWYRQLPEEGLKFMVYLQKENIIDESGMPKERFSAEFPKEGPSILRIQQVVRGDSAAYFCASSPGPGQGAHGYTFGSGTRLTVV.

There are a few counts of this clonotype. The chain has TRBV20-1 and TRBJ1-1; no firm D call. Trimming took 2 bases from V and 2 from J, leaving 21 bases between them. There are 17 residues in the CDR3. Germline V gene lookup returns CDR1 DFQATT and CDR2 SNEGSKA (reference sequence). The CDR3 region has the DNA TGCAGTGCTAGAAGTCTGGGCACCCACTACCTTAACACTGAAGCTTTCTTT. It codes for CSARSLGTHYLNTEAFF.

This clonotype was recorded at least ten times. V usage is TRBV4-2 and J usage is TRBJ2-4; 12 nucleotides line up with TRBD2. The V gene end was trimmed by 0 bases and the J gene end by 2 bases; junction bases not matched to a gene: 8. Germline loops: CDR1 LGHNA, CDR2 YNFKEQ. The CDR3 extends over 19 amino acids. The CDR3 sequence is CASSQEASGGAPTKNIQYF. The CDR3 nucleotides are TGTGCCAGCAGCCAAGAAGCTAGCGGGGGGGCCCCGACCAAAAACATTCAGTACTTC.

The chain couples TRBV3-1 to TRBJ2-1; a weak D match, TRBD2 (6 bases). The CDR3 is made up of 11 amino acids. Germline assignment: CDR1 LGHDT and CDR2 YNNKEL (reference sequence). V lost 6 bases, J lost 9 bases, and 9 bases lay in between. CDR3 in DNA: TGTGCCAGCAGACTAGCTAGTGAGCAGTTCTTC. Translation gives CASRLASEQFF.

This clonotype occurred a few times. CDR3 in DNA: TGTGCCAGCTCACCGGGCAGGGGAGGAACAGATACGCAGTATTTT. This sequence encodes CASSPGRGGTDTQYF. The genes are TRBV18 and TRBJ2-3, with D perhaps given as TRBD1 or TRBD2 (6 bases each). The CDR3 length is 15 residues. The V gene lost 3 bases and the J gene lost 3 bases, with 13 bases spanning the gap. Germline CDR1 and CDR2: KGHSH and LQKENI.

The chain has TRBV5-1 and TRBJ2-1, with 10 bases fitting TRBD2. V trimming: 4 bases; J trimming: 1 base; junction bases outside the gene matches: 2. Germline V gene data show CDR1 as SGHRS and CDR2 as YFSETQ. CDR3 length equals 15 residues. In DNA form, the CDR3 reads TGCGCCAGCAGCCAAGCGGGAGGGTCCTACAATGAGCAGTTCTTC. This codes for CASSQAGGSYNEQFF.

J is TRBJ1-5 and V is TRBV7-9; unclear D gene. In germline, CDR1 is SEHNR, CDR2 FQNEAQ (reference sequence). CDR3 length: 12 residues. Trimming removed 5 bases from V and 6 bases from J, with 8 bases in between. CDR3 sequence: CASSRNPQPQHF. The CDR3 DNA is TGTGCCAGCAGCCGCAACCCTCAGCCCCAGCATTTT.

A note on this clonotype: The junction departs from germline at one end; a sequencing error may be responsible. The chain recombines TRBV7-2 with TRBJ1-4; no clear D gene. The germline V gene encodes CDR1 SGHTA and CDR2 FQGNSA. The CDR3 covers 17 residues. This chain's CDR3 is CASSLVSTPRANEKLSF. Here the CDR3 DNA reads TGTGCCAGCAGCTTAGTCTCCACACCGAGAGCTAATGAAAAACTGTCTTTT. Based on the CDR3 plus reference TRBV7-2 and TRBJ1-4, the full variable domain is GAGVSQSPSNKVTEKGKDVELRCDPISGHTALYWYRQSLGQGLEFLIYFQGNSAPDKSGLPSDRFSAERTGGSVSTLTIQRTQQEDSAVYLCASSLVSTPRANEKLSFGSGTQLSVL.

This chain connects TRBV18 to TRBJ1-2; TRBD1 matches 7 bases. The CDR3 has 15 residues. Germline trimming cut 4 bases from V and 7 bases from J; bases unmatched to any gene: 12. Germline V lookup: CDR1 KGHSH, CDR2 LQKENI. The CDR3 protein is CASSLIIRDRGGYTF. The CDR3 DNA reads as TGTGCCAGCTCACTTATCATCCGGGACAGAGGTGGCTACACCTTC.

This clonotype was found a few times. The chain uses TRBV27 and TRBJ1-1; D is perhaps TRBD1 (5 bases). V shed 7 bases and J shed 4 bases, with 10 bases lying between them. The CDR3 is 12 amino acids. Germline V gene sequence: CDR1 MNHEY, CDR2 SMNVEV (reference sequence). CDR3 sequence: CASKKRGTEAFF. CDR3 sequence (DNA): TGTGCCAGCAAAAAGAGGGGCACTGAAGCTTTCTTT.

This clonotype was seen repeatedly, ten times or more. The chain recombines TRBV30 with TRBJ1-1, with D possibly TRBD1 on 5 matching bases. The CDR3 is 13 amino acids. CDR1 GTSNPN and CDR2 SVGIG come from the germline V gene (reference sequence). The V and J ends lost 0 bases and 8 bases respectively, with 13 bases between them. Here the CDR3 reads CAWSVRGEGEAFF. The CDR3 nucleotides read TGTGCCTGGAGTGTACGAGGGGAGGGGGAAGCTTTCTTT.

The gene calls are TRBV7-8 and TRBJ2-2; tentatively, D is TRBD1 or TRBD2 (5 bases each). Trimming removed 2 bases at V and 4 bases at J, with 11 bases between. Germline CDR1 is SGHVS and CDR2 is FQNEAQ. The CDR3 runs to 15 residues. The CDR3, as DNA: TGTGCCAGCAGCTTACGTGGGGGTGGCACCGGGGAGCTGTTTTTT. It is translated as CASSLRGGGTGELFF. Filled out from reference TRBV7-8 and TRBJ2-2, the complete variable domain reads GAGVSQSPRYKVAKRGQDVALRCDPISGHVSLFWYQQALGQGPEFLTYFQNEAQLDKSGLPSDRFFAERPEGSVSTLKIQRTQQEDSAVYLCASSLRGGGTGELFFGEGSRLTVL.

This clonotype was detected ten times or more. The CDR3 region has the DNA TGTGCCAGCAGCTTCGCGTCCTACAATGAGCAGTTCTTC. It codes for CASSFASYNEQFF. This chain uses TRBV5-5 with TRBJ2-1; D is undetermined. The CDR3 contains 13 residues. V was trimmed by 2 bases and J by 1 base, leaving 4 bases between them. From germline, CDR1 is SGHKS and CDR2 YYEKEE (reference sequence).

This clonotype was counted only a few times. The chain recombines TRBV19 with TRBJ1-5, with D possibly being TRBD1 (5 bases). Trimming shortened V by 3 bases and J by 5 bases, and 20 bases separated the two germline ends. CDR3 length: 17 amino acids. Germline V gene data show CDR1 as LNHDA and CDR2 as SQIVND (reference sequence). CDR3 bases: TGTGCCAGTAGTATTCTCCCGAAACAGGAGAGGTATCAGCCCCAGCATTTT. This translates into CASSILPKQERYQPQHF.

This clonotype was found many times. CDR3 sequence: CASSPRTRSSYEQYF. The DNA of the CDR3 is TGCGCCAGCAGCCCCCGGACCAGGAGCTCCTACGAGCAGTACTTC. This chain joins TRBV4-3 and TRBJ2-7, with D unclear. CDR3 size: 15 residues. The germline V gene has CDR1 LGHNA and CDR2 YSLEER. Trimming took 4 bases from V and 0 from J, leaving 13 bases between them.

The V gene is TRBV30, the J gene TRBJ2-2; possible D gene TRBD2, 6 bases. From germline, CDR1 is GTSNPN and CDR2 SVGIG (reference sequence). V was clipped by 3 bases and J by 5 bases, with 13 bases between them. The CDR3 contains 14 residues. The CDR3 loop is CAWRGGAGTGELFF. CDR3 bases: TGTGCCTGGAGAGGAGGGGCGGGGACCGGGGAGCTGTTTTTT.

This clonotype has ten or more counts. The gene calls are TRBV4-1 and TRBJ1-5; D may be TRBD1 (5 bases). Germline CDR1 is MGHRA and CDR2 is YSYEKL. CDR3 length: 15 residues. Trimming stripped 4 bases from V and 3 bases from J, with 13 bases between. CDR3 DNA sequence: TGCGCCAGCAGCCCTGGGGCGGGGAACAATCAGCCCCAGCATTTT. Its protein product is CASSPGAGNNQPQHF.

V usage is TRBV7-9 and J usage is TRBJ2-7; 9 bases map to TRBD2. Germline CDR1 SEHNR, CDR2 FQNEAQ (reference sequence). V dropped 5 bases and J dropped 6; count of bases not matched to a gene: 8. This CDR3 is 14 amino acids long. CDR3 sequence (DNA): TGTGCCAGCAGCATAGGGGGACTAGCAAGCGAGCAGTACTTC. The encoded protein is CASSIGGLASEQYF.

This clonotype was seen at least ten times. V is TRBV7-2 and J is TRBJ2-7; D is ambiguous. Trimming cost V 5 bases and J 6 bases, with 20 bases left between them. Looked up from germline, CDR1 is SGHTA and CDR2 is FQGNSA. The length of the CDR3 is 15 residues. The DNA of the CDR3 is TGTGCCAGCAGCCTAAGACCCCGTCCTGCCGGCGAGCAGTACTTC. Translated, it gives CASSLRPRPAGEQYF.

The table lists this clonotype with many counts. The V gene is TRBV28, the J gene TRBJ1-6; no firm D call. The germline V gene encodes CDR1 MDHEN and CDR2 SYDVKM. The V gene lost 3 bases and the J gene lost 6 bases, with 3 bases spanning the gap. The CDR3 is 12 residues long. CDR3 residues: CASSFRNSPLHF. The CDR3 nucleotides are TGTGCCAGCAGTTTCCGTAATTCACCCCTCCACTTT. Drawing the rest from reference TRBV28 and TRBJ1-6, the complete variable domain is DVKVTQSSRYLVKRTGEKVFLECVQDMDHENMFWYRQDPGLGLRLIYFSYDVKMKEKGDIPEGYSVSREKKERFSLILESASTNQTSMYLCASSFRNSPLHFGNGTRLTVT.

This clonotype has a count of ten or more. The chain couples TRBV7-6 to TRBJ2-2; 8 bases match TRBD1. Germline values: CDR1 SGHVS, CDR2 FNYEAQ. V trimming: 4 bases; J trimming: 6 bases; junction bases outside the gene matches: 7. The CDR3 is 15 amino acids. The CDR3 sequence is CASSWAGQAAGELFF. CDR3 coding DNA: TGTGCCAGCAGCTGGGCGGGACAGGCTGCCGGGGAGCTGTTTTTT.

This clonotype was counted many times. J is TRBJ2-7 and V is TRBV20-1, with TRBD2 matching over 14 bases. The ends lost 6 bases at V and 6 bases at J; junction bases unmatched: 10. This CDR3 contains 15 residues. Germline V gene sequence: CDR1 DFQATT, CDR2 SNEGSKA (reference sequence). The CDR3 coding sequence is TGCAGTGCACCCGGGACTAGCGGGAGAATCGGCGAGCAGTACTTC. It encodes CSAPGTSGRIGEQYF.

The chain has TRBV15 and TRBJ1-3; D is perhaps TRBD1 (5 bases). From germline, CDR1 is LNHNV and CDR2 YYDKDF (reference sequence). This CDR3 has 16 residues. Deletions cut 1 base from V and 0 bases from J, with 10 bases between. CDR3 nucleotide sequence: TGTGCCACCAGCAGAGTCTCGGGGGACTCTGGAAACACCATATATTTT. It codes for CATSRVSGDSGNTIYF.